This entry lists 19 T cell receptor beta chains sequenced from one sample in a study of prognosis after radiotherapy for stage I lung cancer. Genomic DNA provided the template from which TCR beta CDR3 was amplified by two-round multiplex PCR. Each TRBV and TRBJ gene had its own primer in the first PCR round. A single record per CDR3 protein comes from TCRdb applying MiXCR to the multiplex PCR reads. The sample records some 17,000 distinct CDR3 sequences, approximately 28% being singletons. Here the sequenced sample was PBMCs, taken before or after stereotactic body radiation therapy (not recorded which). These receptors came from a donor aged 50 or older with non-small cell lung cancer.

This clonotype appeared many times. This chain's CDR3 is CASMRTSGRTDTQYF. The CDR3 bases are TGTGCCAGTATGCGGACTAGCGGGAGGACAGATACGCAGTATTTT. The chain joins TRBV19 to TRBJ2-3; 14 bases are a match to TRBD2. The CDR3 is 15 residues long. In germline, CDR1 is LNHDA, CDR2 SQIVND (reference sequence). V lost 7 bases to trimming and J lost 3 bases; unmatched junction nucleotides: 3.

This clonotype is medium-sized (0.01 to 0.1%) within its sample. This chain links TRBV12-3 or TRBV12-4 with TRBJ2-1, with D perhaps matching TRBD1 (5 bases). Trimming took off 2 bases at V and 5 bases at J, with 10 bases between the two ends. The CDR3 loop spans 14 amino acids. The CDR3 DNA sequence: TGTGCCAGCAGTTTACCGCAGGGTAACAATGAGCAGTTCTTC. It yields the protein CASSLPQGNNEQFF.

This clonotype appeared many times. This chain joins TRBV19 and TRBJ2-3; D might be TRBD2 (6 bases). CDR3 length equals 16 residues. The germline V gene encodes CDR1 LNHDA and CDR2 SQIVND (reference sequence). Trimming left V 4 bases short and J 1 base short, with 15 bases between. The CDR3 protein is CASSTQGGSGTDTQYF. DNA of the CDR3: TGTGCCAGTAGTACCCAAGGAGGGAGTGGCACAGATACGCAGTATTTT. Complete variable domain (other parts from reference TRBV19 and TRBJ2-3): DGGITQSPKYLFRKEGQNVTLSCEQNLNHDAMYWYRQDPGQGLRLIYYSQIVNDFQKGDIAEGYSVSREKKESFPLTVTSAQKNPTAFYLCASSTQGGSGTDTQYFGPGTRLTVL.

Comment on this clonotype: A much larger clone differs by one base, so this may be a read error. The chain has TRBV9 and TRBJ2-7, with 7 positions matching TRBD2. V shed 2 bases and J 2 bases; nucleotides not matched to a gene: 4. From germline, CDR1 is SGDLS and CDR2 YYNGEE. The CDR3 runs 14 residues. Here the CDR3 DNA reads TGTGCCAGCAGCGTGGGGGGGTACACCTACGAGCAGTACTTC. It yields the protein CASSVGGYTYEQYF.

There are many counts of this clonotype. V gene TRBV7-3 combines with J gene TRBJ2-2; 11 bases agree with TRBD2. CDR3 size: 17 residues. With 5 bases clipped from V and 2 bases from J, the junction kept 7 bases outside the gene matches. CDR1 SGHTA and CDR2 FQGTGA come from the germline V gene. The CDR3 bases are TGTGCCAGCAGCCCAATAGCGGGAGGGCCTAACACCGGGGAGCTGTTTTTT. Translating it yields CASSPIAGGPNTGELFF.

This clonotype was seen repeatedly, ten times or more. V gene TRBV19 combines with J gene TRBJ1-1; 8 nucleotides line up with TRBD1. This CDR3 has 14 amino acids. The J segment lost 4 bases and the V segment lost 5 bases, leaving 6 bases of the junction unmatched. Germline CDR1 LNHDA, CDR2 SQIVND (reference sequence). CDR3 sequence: CASSPYRGGTEAFF. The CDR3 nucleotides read TGTGCCAGTAGTCCTTACAGGGGGGGCACTGAAGCTTTCTTT.

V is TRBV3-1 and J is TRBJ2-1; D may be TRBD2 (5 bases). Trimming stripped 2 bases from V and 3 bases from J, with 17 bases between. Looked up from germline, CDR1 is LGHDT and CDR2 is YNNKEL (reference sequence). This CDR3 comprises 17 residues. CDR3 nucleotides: TGTGCCAGCAGCCAATGGCCTAGTGGGAGCCTCTACAATGAGCAGTTCTTC. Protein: CASSQWPSGSLYNEQFF.

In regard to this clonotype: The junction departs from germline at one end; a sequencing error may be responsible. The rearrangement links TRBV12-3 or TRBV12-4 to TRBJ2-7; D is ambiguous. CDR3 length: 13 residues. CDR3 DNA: TGCGCCAGCAGTAGCAATGTGTTGTACGATCAGTACTTC. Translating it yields CASSSNVLYDQYF.

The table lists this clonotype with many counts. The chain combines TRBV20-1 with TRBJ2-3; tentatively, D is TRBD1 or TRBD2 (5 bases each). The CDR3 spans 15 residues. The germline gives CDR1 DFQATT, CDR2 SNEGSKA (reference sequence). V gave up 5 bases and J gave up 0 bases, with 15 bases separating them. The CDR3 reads CSAGKDGASTDTQYF. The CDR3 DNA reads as TGCAGTGCTGGGAAGGACGGGGCTAGCACAGATACGCAGTATTTT.

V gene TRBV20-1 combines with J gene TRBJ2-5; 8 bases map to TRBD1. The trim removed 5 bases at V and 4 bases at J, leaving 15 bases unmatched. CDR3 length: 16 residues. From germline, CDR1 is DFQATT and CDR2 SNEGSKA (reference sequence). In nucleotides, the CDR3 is TGCAGTGCTGGAGGGCCGCACAGGGGGTTACCAGAGACCCAGTACTTC. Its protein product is CSAGGPHRGLPETQYF.

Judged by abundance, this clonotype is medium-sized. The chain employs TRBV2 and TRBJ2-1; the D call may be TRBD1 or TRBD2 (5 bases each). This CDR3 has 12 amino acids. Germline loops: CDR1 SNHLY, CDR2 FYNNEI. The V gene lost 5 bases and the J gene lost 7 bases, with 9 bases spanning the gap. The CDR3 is CASSRDGNEQFF. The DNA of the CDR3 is TGTGCCAGCAGTCGGGACGGGAATGAGCAGTTCTTC.

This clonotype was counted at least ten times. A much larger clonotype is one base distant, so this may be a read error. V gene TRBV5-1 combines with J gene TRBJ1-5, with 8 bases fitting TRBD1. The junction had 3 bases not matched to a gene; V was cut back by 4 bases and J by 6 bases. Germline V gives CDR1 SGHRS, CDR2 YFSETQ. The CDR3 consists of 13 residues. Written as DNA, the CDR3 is TGCGCCAGCAGCCGGACAGGGAGTCAGCCCCAGCATTTT. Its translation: CASSRTGSQPQHF. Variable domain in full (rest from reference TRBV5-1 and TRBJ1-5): KAGVTQTPRYLIKTRGQQVTLSCSPISGHRSVSWYQQTPGQGLQFLFEYFSETQRNKGNFPGRFSGRQFSNSRSEMNVSTLELGDSALYLCASSRTGSQPQHFGDGTRLSIL.

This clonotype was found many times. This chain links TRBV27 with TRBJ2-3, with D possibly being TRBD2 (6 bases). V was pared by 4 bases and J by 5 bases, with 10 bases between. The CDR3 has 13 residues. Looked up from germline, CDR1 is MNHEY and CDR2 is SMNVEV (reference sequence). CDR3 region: CASSSRDGDTQYF. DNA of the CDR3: TGTGCCAGCAGTTCGCGGGATGGAGATACGCAGTATTTT.

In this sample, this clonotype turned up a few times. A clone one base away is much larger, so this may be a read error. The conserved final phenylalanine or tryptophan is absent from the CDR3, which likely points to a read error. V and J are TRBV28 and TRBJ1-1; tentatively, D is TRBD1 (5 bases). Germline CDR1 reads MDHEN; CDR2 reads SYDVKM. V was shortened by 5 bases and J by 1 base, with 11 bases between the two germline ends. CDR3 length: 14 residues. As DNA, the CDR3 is TGTGCCAGCAGTGGGGGACGGAGGAACACTGAAGCTTTCCTT. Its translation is CASSGGRRNTEAFL.

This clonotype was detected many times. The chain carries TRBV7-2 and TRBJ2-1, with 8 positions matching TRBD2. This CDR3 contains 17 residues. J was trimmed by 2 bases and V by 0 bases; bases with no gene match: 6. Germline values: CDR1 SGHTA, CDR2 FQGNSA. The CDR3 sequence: CASSLALSGSPYNEQFF. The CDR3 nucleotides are TGTGCCAGCAGCTTAGCGCTAAGCGGGAGTCCCTACAATGAGCAGTTCTTC.

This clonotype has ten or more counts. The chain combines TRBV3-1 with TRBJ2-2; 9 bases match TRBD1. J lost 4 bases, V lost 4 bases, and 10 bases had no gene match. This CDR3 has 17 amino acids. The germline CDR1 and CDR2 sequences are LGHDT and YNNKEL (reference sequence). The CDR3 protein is CASSPPGQGIATGELFF. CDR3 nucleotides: TGTGCCAGCAGCCCTCCGGGACAGGGAATCGCCACCGGGGAGCTGTTTTTT.

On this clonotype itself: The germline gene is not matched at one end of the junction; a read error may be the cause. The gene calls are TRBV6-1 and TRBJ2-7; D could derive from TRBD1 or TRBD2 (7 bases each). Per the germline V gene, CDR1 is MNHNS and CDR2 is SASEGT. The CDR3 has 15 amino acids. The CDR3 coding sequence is TGTGCGAGCAGTGAAGCGGGACAGCGGGCCTACGAGCAGTACTTC. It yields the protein CASSEAGQRAYEQYF.

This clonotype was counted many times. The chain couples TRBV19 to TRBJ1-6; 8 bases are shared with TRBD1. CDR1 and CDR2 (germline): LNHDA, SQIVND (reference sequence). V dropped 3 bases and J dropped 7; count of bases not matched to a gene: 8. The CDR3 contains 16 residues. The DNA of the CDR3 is TGTGCCAGTAGTATTCCGGGACAGGCGCAAAATTCACCCCTCCACTTT. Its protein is CASSIPGQAQNSPLHF.

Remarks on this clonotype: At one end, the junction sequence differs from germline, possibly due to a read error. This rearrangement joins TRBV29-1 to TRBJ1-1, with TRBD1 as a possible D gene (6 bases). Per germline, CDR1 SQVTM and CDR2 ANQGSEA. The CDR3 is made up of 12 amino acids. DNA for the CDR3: TGCAGCGCAGTGCTCAGGGACACTGAATCTTTCTTT. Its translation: CSAVLRDTESFF.